These 9 T cell receptor beta chains originate from one sample sequenced in a study of a mutant IDH1 vaccine in newly diagnosed glioma. The time point is: week 47, end of study. Each dose of the vaccine consisted of 300 ug of mutant IDH1 20-mer peptide, with topical imiquimod. TCRdb's table, derived via immunoSEQ multiplex PCR, lists solely in-frame clones and lacks some. The data contain tens of thousands of clones, about 80% of them seen just once; the ten biggest clones take up 5% to 6%. Their antigens are not known. Sample: PBMCs, taken from a glioma patient whose treatment included an IDH1 peptide vaccine. These receptors came from a man aged 45 to 65 with glioma.

On this clone itself: Other nucleotide sequences in the sample specify the same CDR3. The V gene is TRBV30, the J gene TRBJ1-5, with TRBD1 identical over 7 bases. This CDR3 spans 13 amino acids. In germline, CDR1 is GTSNPN, CDR2 SVGIG (reference sequence). V lost 0 bases, J lost 4 bases, and 0 bases stayed unmatched. DNA of the CDR3: TGTGCCTGGAGTGTACAGGGGAATCAGCCCCAGCATTTT. This codes for CAWSVQGNQPQHF.

The J gene is TRBJ1-4, the V gene TRBV5-6, with unresolved D. This CDR3 has 14 residues. Trimming pared 1 base from V and 6 bases from J, leaving 10 bases between. Germline V gives CDR1 SGHDT, CDR2 YYEEEE. CDR3 nucleotides: TGTGCCAGCAGCTTGAAAAGGGCGGATGAAAAACTGTTTTTT. This translates into CASSLKRADEKLFF.

The chain combines TRBV5-6 with TRBJ2-7; D is undetermined. V shed 0 bases and J shed 2 bases, with 18 bases lying between them. CDR3 length: 17 amino acids. Germline assignment: CDR1 SGHDT and CDR2 YYEEEE. CDR3 amino acids: CASSLEVGSDTPYEQYF. As DNA, the CDR3 is TGTGCCAGCAGCTTGGAGGTAGGTTCGGATACCCCCTACGAGCAGTACTTC. Full variable domain (remainder filled in from reference TRBV5-6 and TRBJ2-7): DAGVTQSPTHLIKTRGQQVTLRCSPKSGHDTVSWYQQALGQGPQFIFQYYEEEERQRGNFPDRFSGHQFPNYSSELNVNALLLGDSALYLCASSLEVGSDTPYEQYFGPGTRLTVT.

Only a few counts were recorded for this clone. The chain uses TRBV6-1 and TRBJ1-4; D may be TRBD1 (5 bases). Germline loops: CDR1 MNHNS, CDR2 SASEGT. The CDR3 extends over 15 amino acids. With 4 bases removed from V and 7 bases from J, the gap between germline ends came to 16 bases. CDR3 sequence reads: CASSAGRGSGEKLFF. The CDR3 bases are TGTGCCAGCAGTGCCGGAAGGGGCTCAGGTGAAAAACTGTTTTTT.

This clone was counted only a few times. The chain employs TRBV18 and TRBJ1-5; D gene ambiguous. Germline V CDR1 and CDR2: KGHSH, LQKENI. The CDR3 is 13 amino acids. Trimming took 2 bases from V and 0 from J, leaving 2 bases between them. The CDR3 bases are TGTGCCAGCTCACCAGCTAGCAATCAGCCCCAGCATTTT. Translated: CASSPASNQPQHF.

This clone was detected a few times. The chain recombines TRBV5-6 with TRBJ2-1, with 8 bases fitting TRBD1. CDR3 size: 14 residues. With 3 bases clipped from V and 4 bases from J, the junction kept 3 bases outside the gene matches. From germline, CDR1 is SGHDT and CDR2 YYEEEE. This CDR3 is CASSSGQVYNEQFF. The CDR3 bases are TGTGCCAGCAGCTCGGGACAGGTGTACAATGAGCAGTTCTTC.

V is TRBV27 and J is TRBJ1-2, with 8 bases matching TRBD1. CDR3 size: 13 residues. The germline V gene encodes CDR1 MNHEY and CDR2 SMNVEV (reference sequence). Unmatched junction bases numbered 3, after V lost 5 bases and J lost 4 bases. CDR3 nucleotides: TGTGCCAGCAGTCTAGGACAGGGCTATGGCTACACCTTC. Its translation is CASSLGQGYGYTF.

The V call is TRBV6-1, the J call TRBJ2-2, with 9 nucleotides matching TRBD1. Trimming removed 8 bases from V and 0 bases from J; junction bases left unmatched: 4. The CDR3 runs 15 residues. Germline V lookup: CDR1 MNHNS, CDR2 SASEGT. CDR3 loop: CASGDRASNTGELFF. The CDR3 bases are TGTGCCAGCGGGGACAGGGCTTCGAACACCGGGGAGCTGTTTTTT.

The chain recombines TRBV6-4 with TRBJ2-5, with TRBD2 matching over 10 bases. This CDR3 region has 16 residues. J gave up 2 bases and V 6 bases, and 9 bases lay outside the gene matches. Germline V CDR1 and CDR2: MRHNA, SNTAGT. CDR3 DNA sequence: TGTGCCAGCAGGGATTCCGGGACTAGCGCGCAAGAGACCCAGTACTTC. Translating it yields CASRDSGTSAQETQYF.